The rows below give T cell receptor beta chains drawn from one sample of a study of CD8 T cells in ankylosing spondylitis. Via MiXCR, TCRdb re-called the 5' RACE reads, giving one row per CDR3 protein. The data hold fewer than 550,000 distinct CDR3 sequences, with over 4% observed a single time. Sequencing was performed on blood, either unsorted or a sorted T cell fraction (not recorded which). These receptor sequences come from a male donor with ankylosing spondylitis. CDR3s include the opening cysteine and the closing phenylalanine or tryptophan. D genes are given only for firm matches. Size is omitted from some rows. Given values are once, few, many or a class for expanded clones.

clone_size j_call d_call v_call cdr3_aa cdr3_nt
many TRBJ2-7 NA TRBV10-3 CAIRGDISSYEQYF TGTGCCATCAGGGGGGACATTAGCTCCTACGAGCAGTACTTC
many TRBJ2-2 TRBD2 TRBV5-6 CASSLGELAGANTGELFF TGTGCCAGCAGCTTGGGTGAGCTAGCGGGAGCGAACACCGGGGAGCTGTTTTTT
few TRBJ2-1 NA TRBV20-1 CSATPMGGAYEQFF TGCAGTGCCACCCCGATGGGGGGGGCCTATGAGCAGTTCTTC
many TRBJ2-2 NA TRBV5-1 CASSLAGGSGELFF TGCGCCAGCAGCTTGGCCGGGGGATCCGGGGAGCTGTTTTTT
many TRBJ2-1 NA TRBV7-3 CASSLSAPDNEQFF TGTGCCAGCAGCTTATCGGCCCCCGACAATGAGCAGTTCTTC
few TRBJ2-7 NA TRBV5-5 CASSAGLHDVQYF TGTGCCAGCAGCGCCGGGCTTCACGACGTGCAGTACTTC
many TRBJ2-5 TRBD2 TRBV7-9 CAGRTSGRGETQYF TGTGCCGGACGGACTAGCGGCCGCGGGGAGACCCAGTACTTC
many TRBJ2-1 NA TRBV5-6 CASSRGYNEQFF TGTGCCAGCAGTCGAGGGTACAATGAGCAGTTCTTC
NA TRBJ2-6 NA TRBV12-3/TRBV12-4 CASTGAGFWANVLTF TGTGCCAGCACGGGCGCCGGGTTCTGGGCCAACGTCCTGACTTTC
many TRBJ1-5 NA TRBV7-8 CASSLRIGHQSNQPQHF TGTGCCAGCAGCTTACGGATCGGGCATCAAAGCAATCAGCCCCAGCATTTT
many TRBJ2-7 NA TRBV5-1 CASTDRGYEQYF TGCGCCAGCACGGACCGGGGCTACGAGCAGTACTTC
many TRBJ1-2 NA TRBV18 CASSPQPGSTGDGYTF TGTGCCAGCTCACCCCAGCCAGGGTCGACGGGAGATGGCTACACCTTC
many TRBJ2-3 TRBD1 TRBV4-2 CASSPVGTARYF TGTGCCAGCAGCCCAGTGGGGACAGCTCGATATTTT
many TRBJ2-7 NA TRBV6-5 CASSWPGKDEQYF TGTGCCAGCAGTTGGCCGGGGAAGGACGAGCAGTACTTC
many TRBJ2-1 NA TRBV5-6 CASSLGLRDNEQFF TGTGCCAGCAGCTTGGGACTCCGTGACAATGAGCAGTTCTTC
many TRBJ2-1 TRBD2 TRBV5-1 CASSFPGLANEQFF TGCGCCAGCAGCTTCCCGGGACTAGCCAATGAGCAGTTCTTC
many TRBJ1-6 NA TRBV7-2 CASSLEVMGSPLHF TGTGCCAGCAGCTTGGAGGTCATGGGATCACCCCTCCACTTT
many TRBJ1-2 TRBD1 TRBV20-1 CSARDRRQGASDGYTF TGCAGTGCTAGAGATCGGCGGCAGGGGGCTTCGGATGGCTACACCTTC
many TRBJ2-5 TRBD1 TRBV5-1 CASSFGQGQVAETQYF TGCGCCAGCAGCTTCGGACAGGGTCAGGTAGCGGAGACCCAGTACTTC
many TRBJ2-7 TRBD2 TRBV29-1 CSVSGTSSHEQYF TGCAGCGTTTCTGGGACTAGCTCCCACGAGCAGTACTTC
many TRBJ2-1 NA TRBV29-1 CSVVGGRYNEQFF TGCAGCGTTGTCGGGGGAAGATACAATGAGCAGTTCTTC
many TRBJ2-3 NA TRBV10-3 CAIRANYTDTQYF TGTGCCATCAGAGCTAACTACACAGATACGCAGTATTTT
many TRBJ2-1 TRBD2 TRBV29-1 CSVTGLAGGGSYNEQFF TGCAGCGTGACGGGACTAGCGGGAGGGGGATCCTACAATGAGCAGTTCTTC
many TRBJ2-7 NA TRBV20-1 CSASLTDKGYEQYF TGCAGTGCTAGCCTAACAGATAAGGGGTACGAGCAGTACTTC
many TRBJ2-1 TRBD2 TRBV10-3 CAISELLAGGFNEQFF TGTGCCATCAGTGAGTTACTAGCGGGGGGCTTCAATGAGCAGTTCTTC
many TRBJ2-5 NA TRBV5-1 CASSLGDTQSETQYF TGCGCCAGCAGCTTGGGGGACACACAAAGCGAGACCCAGTACTTC
few TRBJ2-5 NA TRBV5-1 CASSLERAVQETQYF TGCGCCAGCAGCCTGGAAAGGGCCGTTCAAGAGACCCAGTACTTC
NA TRBJ1-1 NA TRBV6-2/TRBV6-3 CASSYNGVLTEAFF TGTGCCAGCAGTTATAACGGCGTTCTCACTGAAGCTTTCTTT
many TRBJ2-1 TRBD2 TRBV5-1 CASSLGWRESSYNEQFF TGCGCCAGCAGCTTGGGGTGGCGGGAGAGCTCCTACAATGAGCAGTTCTTC
many TRBJ2-2 NA TRBV4-3 CASSQDMGYDTGELFF TGCGCCAGCAGCCAAGATATGGGTTACGACACCGGGGAGCTGTTTTTT
many TRBJ1-6 NA TRBV18 CASSPIGTAYSPLHF TGTGCCAGCTCACCGATCGGGACCGCATATTCACCCCTCCACTTT
many TRBJ2-7 NA TRBV7-2 CASSSGYSEQYF TGTGCCAGCAGCTCAGGGTACAGCGAGCAGTACTTC
NA TRBJ2-3 TRBD2 TRBV28 CASSLVSLSSGADTQYF TGTGCCAGCAGTTTAGTATCTCTTTCTAGCGGGGCAGATACGCAGTATTTT
many TRBJ2-4 NA TRBV10-3 CAISESGLPGTTKNIQYF TGTGCCATCAGTGAGTCAGGTCTCCCGGGGACAACCAAAAACATTCAGTACTTC
many TRBJ2-1 NA TRBV5-1 CASSRTGGLTYNEQFF TGCGCCAGCAGCCGGACTGGGGGTCTTACCTACAATGAGCAGTTCTTC
many TRBJ2-5 NA TRBV7-2 CASSLAGDSETQYF TGTGCCAGCAGCTTAGCCGGGGATTCGGAGACCCAGTACTTC
many TRBJ2-5 TRBD2 TRBV5-1 CASSLVGTSQETQYF TGCGCCAGCAGCTTGGTTGGGACTAGTCAAGAGACCCAGTACTTC
NA TRBJ1-4 NA TRBV6-5 CASSSPGAVNEKLFF TGTGCCAGCAGTTCCCCAGGGGCGGTTAATGAAAAACTGTTTTTT
NA TRBJ2-2 NA TRBV7-6 CASKVGAVTVGELFF TGTGCCAGCAAGGTGGGAGCCGTAACGGTCGGGGAGCTGTTTTTT
few TRBJ1-1 NA TRBV5-1 CASSSGQPGTEAFF TGCGCCAGCAGCTCAGGACAGCCGGGCACTGAAGCTTTCTTT